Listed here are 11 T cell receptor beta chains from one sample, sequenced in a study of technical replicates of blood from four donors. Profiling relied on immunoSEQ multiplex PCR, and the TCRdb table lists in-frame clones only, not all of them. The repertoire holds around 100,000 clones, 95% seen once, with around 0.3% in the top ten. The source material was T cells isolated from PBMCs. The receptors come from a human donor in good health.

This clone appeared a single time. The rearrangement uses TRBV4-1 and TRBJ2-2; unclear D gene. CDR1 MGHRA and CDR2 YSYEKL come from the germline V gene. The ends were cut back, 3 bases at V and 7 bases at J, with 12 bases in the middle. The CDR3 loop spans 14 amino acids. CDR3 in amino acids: CASSQPRLSGELFF. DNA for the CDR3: TGCGCCAGCAGCCAGCCGAGACTGAGCGGGGAGCTGTTTTTT.

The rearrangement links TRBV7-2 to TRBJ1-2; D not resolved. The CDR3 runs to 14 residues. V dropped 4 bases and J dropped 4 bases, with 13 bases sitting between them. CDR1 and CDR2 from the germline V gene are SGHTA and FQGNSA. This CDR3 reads CASSSDTGSYGYTF. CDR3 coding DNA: TGTGCCAGCAGCTCCGACACGGGGAGCTATGGCTACACCTTC.

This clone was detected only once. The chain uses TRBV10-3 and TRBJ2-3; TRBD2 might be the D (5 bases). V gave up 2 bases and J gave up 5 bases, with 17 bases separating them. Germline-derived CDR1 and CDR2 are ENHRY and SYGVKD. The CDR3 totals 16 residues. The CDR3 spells CAISERPETAEDTQYF. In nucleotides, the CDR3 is TGTGCCATCAGTGAGCGCCCAGAAACAGCGGAAGATACGCAGTATTTT.

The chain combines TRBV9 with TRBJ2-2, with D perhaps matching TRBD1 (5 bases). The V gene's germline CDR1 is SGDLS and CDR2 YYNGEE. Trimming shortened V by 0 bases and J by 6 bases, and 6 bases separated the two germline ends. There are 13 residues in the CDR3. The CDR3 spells CASSVVQAGELFF. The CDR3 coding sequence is TGTGCCAGCAGCGTAGTACAGGCCGGGGAGCTGTTTTTT.

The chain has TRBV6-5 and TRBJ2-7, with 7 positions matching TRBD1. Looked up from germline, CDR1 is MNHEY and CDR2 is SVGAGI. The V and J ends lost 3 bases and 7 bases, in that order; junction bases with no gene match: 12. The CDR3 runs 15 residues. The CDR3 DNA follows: TGTGCCAGCAGTTATCATCCGGGACAGCTACTGGAGCAGTACTTC. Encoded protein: CASSYHPGQLLEQYF.

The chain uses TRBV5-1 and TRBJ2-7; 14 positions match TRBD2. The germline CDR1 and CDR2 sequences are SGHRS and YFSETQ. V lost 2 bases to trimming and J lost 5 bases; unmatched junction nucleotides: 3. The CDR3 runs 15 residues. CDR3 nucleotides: TGCGCCAGCAGCTTAAGGGGACTAGCGGGAGACGAGCAGTACTTC. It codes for CASSLRGLAGDEQYF.

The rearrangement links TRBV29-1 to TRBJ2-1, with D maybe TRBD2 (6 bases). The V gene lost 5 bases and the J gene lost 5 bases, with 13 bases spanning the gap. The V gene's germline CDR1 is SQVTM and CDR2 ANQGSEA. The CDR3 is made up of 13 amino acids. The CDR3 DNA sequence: TGCAGCGTTCGGGGAGGACATAACAATGAGCAGTTCTTC. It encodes CSVRGGHNNEQFF.

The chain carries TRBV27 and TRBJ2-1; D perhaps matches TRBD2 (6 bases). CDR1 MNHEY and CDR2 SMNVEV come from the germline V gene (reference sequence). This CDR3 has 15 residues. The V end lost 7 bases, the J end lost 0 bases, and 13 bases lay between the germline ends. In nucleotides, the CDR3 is TGTGCCAGCAAGGGTCGGGGGAGCTCCTACAATGAGCAGTTCTTC. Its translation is CASKGRGSSYNEQFF.

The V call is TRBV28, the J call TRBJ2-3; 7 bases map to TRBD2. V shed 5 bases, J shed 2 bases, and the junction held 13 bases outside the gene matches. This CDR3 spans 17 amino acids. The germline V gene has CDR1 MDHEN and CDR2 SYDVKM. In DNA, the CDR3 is TGTGCCAGCAGTGGGATGAGTCTAGCGGTTATCACAGATACGCAGTATTTT. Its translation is CASSGMSLAVITDTQYF.

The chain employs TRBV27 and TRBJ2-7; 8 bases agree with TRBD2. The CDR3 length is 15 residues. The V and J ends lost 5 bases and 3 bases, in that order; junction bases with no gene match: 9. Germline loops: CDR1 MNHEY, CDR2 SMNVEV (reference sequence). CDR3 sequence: CASSPELAASYEQYF. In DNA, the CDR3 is TGTGCCAGCAGTCCCGAACTAGCGGCTAGCTACGAGCAGTACTTC.

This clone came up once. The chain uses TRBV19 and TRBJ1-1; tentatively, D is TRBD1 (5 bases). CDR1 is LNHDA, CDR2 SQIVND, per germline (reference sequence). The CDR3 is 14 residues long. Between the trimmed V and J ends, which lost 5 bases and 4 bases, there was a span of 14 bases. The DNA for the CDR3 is TGTGCCAGTAGTTTGGACATTCGGGCCACTGAAGCTTTCTTT. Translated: CASSLDIRATEAFF.